Below, one T cell receptor (beta chain) is given with its context. Study processing details: From reference gene primer amplification, estimates of nucleated cell counts were derived. Profiled with immunoSEQ multiplex PCR; TCRdb holds only in-frame clones, not every one. V and J calls and clone size follow that table, whereas D and trimming were derived from the DNA. Of over 200,000 clones listed, about 80% are singletons. These data belong to a study of blood T cell repertoires in COVID-19. The wider study: Samples of COVID-19 (acute and convalescent) were obtained from the United States, Italy and Spain. T cells, B-cell-depleted T cells, or PBMCs provided the cDNA or gDNA that served as material.

This TCR was sampled from a woman between 40 and 50 years old with active or convalescent COVID-19. Sequenced material: peripheral blood.

The CDR3 spells CASSELAGNRADTQYF. The CDR3 DNA is TGTGCCAGCAGCGAACTAGCGGGGAATAGGGCAGATACGCAGTATTTT. The chain has TRBV14 and TRBJ2-3; 10 bases are shared with TRBD2. V shed 5 bases and J 4 bases; nucleotides not matched to a gene: 9. Germline assignment: CDR1 SGHDN and CDR2 FVKESK. The CDR3 is made up of 16 amino acids.